The subject of this entry is one TCR beta chain. Germline V gene lookup returns CDR1 SQVTM and CDR2 ANQGSEA. The CDR3 extends over 12 amino acids. The germline V and J ends were trimmed by 4 bases and 7 bases, with 11 bases remaining between them. This sample is part of a study of T cell changes during pregnancy in multiple sclerosis. Data came from immunoSEQ multiplex PCR; TCRdb stores just in-frame clones and leaves some out. The sample lists roughly 80,000 clones, 90% to 95% occurring once. The rearrangement links TRBV29-1 to TRBJ2-1, with D possibly matching TRBD1 (6 bases). This sequence was found in a female donor with multiple sclerosis, enrolled in a pregnancy study. This specimen was peripheral blood, taken before pregnancy. CDR3 sequence (DNA): TGCAGCGTTGCACAGGGCCTTAATGAGCAGTTCTTC. Translation gives CSVAQGLNEQFF.